The rows below give T cell receptor beta chains drawn from one sample of a study of cytomegalovirus exposure and HLA in healthy donors. Produced via immunoSEQ multiplex PCR; TCRdb's table is partial and in-frame only. Altogether 150,000 to 200,000 clones are present, around nine tenths being singletons, with the ten largest covering 1.4%. Sequencing was done on a sample of PBMCs. These TCRs come from a woman aged 30 to 39 in good health and CMV-seronegative. The CDR3 runs from the conserved cysteine through the conserved F or W. The order of the fields is V gene, CDR3 length, clone size, J gene, D gene, CDR3 protein, CDR3 DNA. The D gene is left open where the match is weak. Size is omitted from some rows. Given values are once, few, many or a class for expanded clones.

TRBV5-4,14,-,TRBJ2-7,-,CASSPGAQFYEQYF,TGTGCCAGCAGCCCAGGGGCGCAGTTCTACGAGCAGTACTTC
TRBV2,16,-,TRBJ2-4,TRBD2,CASTALLAGGQNIQYF,TGTGCCAGCACAGCCCTCCTAGCGGGGGGCCAAAACATTCAGTACTTC
TRBV6-5,14,once,TRBJ1-2,TRBD1,CASSSQGVGGGYTF,TGTGCCAGCAGTTCACAGGGGGTAGGAGGTGGCTACACCTTC
TRBV27,16,-,TRBJ2-3,-,CASSLWAGYSTDTQYF,TGTGCCAGCAGTTTATGGGCGGGGTACAGCACAGATACGCAGTATTTT
TRBV19,15,-,TRBJ1-4,-,CASSIGSGADEKLFF,TGTGCCAGTAGTATTGGTTCAGGGGCGGATGAAAAACTGTTTTTT
TRBV27,14,-,TRBJ1-5,-,CASSPGLSVQPQHF,TGTGCCAGCAGTCCTGGACTGTCTGTTCAGCCCCAGCATTTT
TRBV6-5,15,-,TRBJ1-1,TRBD1,CASSYRGLSNTEAFF,TGTGCCAGCAGTTACAGGGGGCTTTCGAACACTGAAGCTTTCTTT
TRBV4-1,16,few,TRBJ1-6,-,CASSLRDTEFGSPLHF,TGCGCCAGCAGCCTCCGGGACACAGAATTTGGTTCACCCCTCCACTTT
TRBV5-1,12,few,TRBJ2-5,-,CASSKGRETQYF,TGCGCCAGCAGTAAAGGGAGAGAGACCCAGTACTTC
TRBV27,15,-,TRBJ1-1,-,CASSLSAGMNTEAFF,TGTGCCAGCAGTTTATCGGCAGGCATGAACACTGAAGCTTTCTTT
TRBV9,16,-,TRBJ2-1,TRBD1,CASSVDPQGSGNEQFF,TGTGCCAGCAGCGTAGACCCACAGGGGTCGGGTAATGAGCAGTTCTTC
TRBV30,13,-,TRBJ2-7,TRBD1,CAWRDRAPYEQYF,TGTGCCTGGAGGGACAGGGCACCCTACGAGCAGTACTTC
TRBV6-1,11,-,TRBJ2-7,-,CASSAGIEQYF,TGTGCCAGCAGTGCAGGGATCGAGCAGTACTTC
TRBV5-6,14,-,TRBJ2-7,TRBD2,CASSLAGDVGEQYF,TGTGCCAGCAGCTTAGCGGGGGACGTGGGGGAGCAGTACTTC
TRBV2,16,-,TRBJ1-1,TRBD1,CASSGRGGRGNTEAFF,TGTGCCAGCAGTGGTCGAGGGGGCAGAGGGAACACTGAAGCTTTCTTT
TRBV5-6,13,-,TRBJ1-1,-,CASSLGRNTEAFF,TGTGCCAGCAGCTTGGGCAGGAACACTGAAGCTTTCTTT
TRBV7-2,13,-,TRBJ2-7,-,CASSHYNFYEQYF,TGTGCCAGCAGCCACTATAACTTCTACGAGCAGTACTTC
TRBV29-1,15,-,TRBJ1-3,TRBD1,CSVWTGVTGGNTIYF,TGCAGCGTGTGGACAGGGGTCACGGGGGGAAACACCATATATTTT
TRBV19,15,-,TRBJ2-2,-,CASSPRPTGTGELFF,TGTGCCAGTAGCCCCCGACCTACAGGCACCGGGGAGCTGTTTTTT
TRBV9,16,-,TRBJ2-1,-,CASSVGRGISYNEQFF,TGTGCCAGCAGCGTAGGTCGGGGAATCTCCTACAATGAGCAGTTCTTC
TRBV9,16,-,TRBJ1-1,TRBD1,CASSGKGQPMNTEAFF,TGTGCCAGCAGCGGCAAGGGACAGCCGATGAACACTGAAGCTTTCTTT
TRBV5-1,15,-,TRBJ2-1,-,CASSLGPPGYNEQFF,TGCGCCAGCAGCTTGGGGCCCCCAGGATACAATGAGCAGTTCTTC
TRBV6-1,16,-,TRBJ2-3,-,CASSEGGGTGLNTQYF,TGTGCCAGCAGTGAAGGGGGGGGCACAGGGTTAAATACGCAGTATTTT
TRBV29-1,12,-,TRBJ2-3,-,CSVEGRSDTQYF,TGCAGCGTTGAAGGACGGAGCGATACGCAGTATTTT
TRBV30,13,-,TRBJ1-1,-,CAWSARANTEAFF,TGTGCCTGGAGTGCCAGGGCTAACACTGAAGCTTTCTTT
TRBV4-2,16,-,TRBJ2-3,TRBD2,CASSTSGGPLADTQYF,TGTGCCAGTTCGACTAGCGGGGGCCCGTTAGCAGATACGCAGTATTTT
TRBV7-9,17,-,TRBJ2-1,TRBD2,CASSLAPGLAADNEQFF,TGTGCCAGCAGCTTAGCGCCGGGACTAGCGGCCGACAATGAGCAGTTCTTC
TRBV27,16,-,TRBJ2-7,TRBD1,CASGRGRTGSNYEQYF,TGTGCCAGCGGTAGAGGGCGGACAGGGTCCAACTACGAGCAGTACTTC
TRBV25-1,14,-,TRBJ2-5,-,CAARLSGGGETQYF,TGTGCCGCCAGGCTTTCGGGGGGCGGGGAGACCCAGTACTTC
TRBV7-9,16,few,TRBJ2-7,TRBD1,CASSSGRGQGSYEQYF,TGTGCCAGCAGCTCCGGGCGGGGACAGGGTTCCTACGAGCAGTACTTC
TRBV5-6,16,-,TRBJ2-7,-,CASSLVGGPVGGEQYF,TGTGCCAGCAGCTTGGTAGGGGGTCCGGTTGGCGGCGAGCAGTACTTC
TRBV6-6,14,-,TRBJ1-2,-,CASSYPGRDWGYTF,TGTGCCAGCAGTTACCCGGGGAGGGACTGGGGCTACACCTTC
TRBV9,16,once,TRBJ1-1,-,CASSDPVEGLNTEAFF,TGTGCCAGCAGCGACCCCGTGGAGGGGTTGAACACTGAAGCTTTCTTT
TRBV5-4,14,-,TRBJ2-3,-,CASSLNIATDTQYF,TGTGCCAGCAGCTTAAATATAGCGACAGATACGCAGTATTTT
TRBV11-2,15,-,TRBJ2-2,-,CASSPGGPNTGELFF,TGTGCCAGCAGTCCGGGGGGCCCGAACACCGGGGAGCTGTTTTTT
TRBV12-5,12,once,TRBJ2-2,TRBD2,CASGTSAGELFF,TGTGCTAGTGGAACTAGCGCCGGGGAGCTGTTTTTT
TRBV5-6,14,-,TRBJ2-1,-,CASSLNYMRDEQFF,TGTGCCAGCAGCTTGAACTATATGCGGGATGAGCAGTTCTTC
TRBV6-5,12,-,TRBJ2-5,TRBD2,CASNAGGETQYF,TGCGCCAGCAACGCGGGGGGAGAGACCCAGTACTTC
TRBV4-2,15,-,TRBJ1-2,-,CASSQDRAGAYGYTF,TGTGCCAGCAGCCAAGATAGGGCAGGGGCCTATGGCTACACCTTC
TRBV11-2,16,-,TRBJ2-7,TRBD2,CASSFSWTSGSYEQYF,TGTGCCAGCAGCTTCTCCTGGACTAGCGGGTCTTACGAGCAGTACTTC
TRBV11-3,13,-,TRBJ2-1,-,CASSLVRGTEQFF,TGTGCCAGCAGCTTAGTGCGCGGGACTGAGCAGTTCTTC
TRBV9,16,-,TRBJ1-2,TRBD1,CASSTARDRGVNGYTF,TGTGCCAGCAGCACCGCCAGGGACAGGGGAGTGAATGGCTACACCTTC
TRBV5-1,16,-,TRBJ2-4,-,CASSPTPAESKNIQYF,TGCGCCAGCAGCCCGACCCCGGCGGAGTCCAAAAACATTCAGTACTTC
TRBV27,18,-,TRBJ2-1,-,CASSLSILRGTEVDEQFF,TGTGCCAGCAGTTTATCGATATTGCGCGGGACAGAGGTCGATGAGCAGTTCTTC
TRBV6-5,15,-,TRBJ1-3,-,CASSMTSTSGNTIYF,TGTGCCAGCAGCATGACTTCCACCTCTGGAAACACCATATATTTT
TRBV5-6,14,-,TRBJ1-1,-,CASSLGSGNTEAFF,TGTGCCAGCAGCTTGGGTTCCGGGAACACTGAAGCTTTCTTT
TRBV6-5,14,-,TRBJ1-5,-,CASSYSQGNQPQHF,TGTGCCAGCAGTTACTCGCAGGGGAATCAGCCCCAGCATTTT